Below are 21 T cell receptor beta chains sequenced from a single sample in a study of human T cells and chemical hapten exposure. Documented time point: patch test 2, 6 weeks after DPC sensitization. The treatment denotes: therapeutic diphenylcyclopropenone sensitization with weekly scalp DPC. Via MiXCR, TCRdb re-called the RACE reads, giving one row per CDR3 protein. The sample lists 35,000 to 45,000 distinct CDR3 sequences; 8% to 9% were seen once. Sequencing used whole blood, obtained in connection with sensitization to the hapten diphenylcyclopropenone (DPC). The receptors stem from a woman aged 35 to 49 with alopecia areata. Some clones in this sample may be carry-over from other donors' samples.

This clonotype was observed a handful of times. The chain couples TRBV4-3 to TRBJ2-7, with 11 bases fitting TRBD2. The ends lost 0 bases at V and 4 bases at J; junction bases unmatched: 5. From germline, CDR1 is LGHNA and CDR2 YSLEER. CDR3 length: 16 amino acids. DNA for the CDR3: TGCGCCAGCAGCCAAGACTATACTAGCGGGGGTTACGAGCAGTACTTC. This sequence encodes CASSQDYTSGGYEQYF.

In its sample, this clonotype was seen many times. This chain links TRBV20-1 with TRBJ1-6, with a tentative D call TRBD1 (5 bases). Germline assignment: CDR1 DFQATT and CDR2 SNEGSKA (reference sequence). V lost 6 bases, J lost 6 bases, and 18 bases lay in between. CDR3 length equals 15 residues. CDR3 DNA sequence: TGCAGTGCCAGCCCCGTCGGGACGGTTAATTCACCCCTCCACTTT. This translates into CSASPVGTVNSPLHF.

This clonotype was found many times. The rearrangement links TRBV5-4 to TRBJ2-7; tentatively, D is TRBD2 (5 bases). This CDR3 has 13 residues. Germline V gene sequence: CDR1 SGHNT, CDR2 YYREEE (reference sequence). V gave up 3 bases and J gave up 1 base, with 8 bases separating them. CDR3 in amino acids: CASSSAGSYEQYF. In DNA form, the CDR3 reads TGTGCCAGCAGCTCGGCGGGTTCCTACGAGCAGTACTTC.

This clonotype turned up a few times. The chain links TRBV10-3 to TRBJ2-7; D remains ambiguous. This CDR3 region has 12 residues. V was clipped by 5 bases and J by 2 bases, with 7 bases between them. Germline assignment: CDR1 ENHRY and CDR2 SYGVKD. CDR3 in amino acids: CAISPGAYEQYF. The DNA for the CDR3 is TGTGCCATCAGTCCTGGGGCCTACGAGCAGTACTTC.

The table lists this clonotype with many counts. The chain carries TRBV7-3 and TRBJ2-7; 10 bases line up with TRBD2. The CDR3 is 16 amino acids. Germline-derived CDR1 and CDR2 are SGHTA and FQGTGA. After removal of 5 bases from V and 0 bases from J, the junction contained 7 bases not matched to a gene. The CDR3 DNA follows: TGTGCCAGCAGCCCCTATGGGACTAGCGACTCCTACGAGCAGTACTTC. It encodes CASSPYGTSDSYEQYF.

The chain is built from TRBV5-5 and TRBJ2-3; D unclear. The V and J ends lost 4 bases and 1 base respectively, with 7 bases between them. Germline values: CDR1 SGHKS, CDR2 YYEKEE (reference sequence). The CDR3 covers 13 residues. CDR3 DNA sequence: TGTGCCAGCAGCAACGGACGCACAGATACGCAGTATTTT. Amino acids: CASSNGRTDTQYF.

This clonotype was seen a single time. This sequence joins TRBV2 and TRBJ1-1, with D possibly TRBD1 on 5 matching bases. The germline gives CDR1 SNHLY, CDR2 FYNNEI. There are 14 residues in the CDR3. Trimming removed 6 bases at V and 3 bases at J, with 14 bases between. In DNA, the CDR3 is TGTGCCAGCAGGACCCGGGACGGGTACACTGAAGCTTTCTTT. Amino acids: CASRTRDGYTEAFF.

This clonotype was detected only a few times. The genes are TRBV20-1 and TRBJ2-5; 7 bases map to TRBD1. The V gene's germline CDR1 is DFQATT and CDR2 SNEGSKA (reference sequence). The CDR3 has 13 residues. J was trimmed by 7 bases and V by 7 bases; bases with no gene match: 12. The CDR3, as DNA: TGCAGTGTCGGGACAGCCGTCGTACGGACCCAGTACTTC. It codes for CSVGTAVVRTQYF.

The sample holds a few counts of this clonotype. The CDR3 DNA reads TGTGCCAGCAGCCAAGGGGACAGGAGGAACACTGAAGCTTTCTTT. It is translated as CASSQGDRRNTEAFF. The rearrangement uses TRBV3-1 and TRBJ1-1, with TRBD1 matching over 8 bases. CDR3 length equals 15 residues. From germline, CDR1 is LGHDT and CDR2 YNNKEL (reference sequence). Trimming took 1 base from V and 1 from J; bases not matched to a gene: 2. The entire variable domain, with the rest obtained from reference TRBV3-1 and TRBJ1-1, is as follows: DTAVSQTPKYLVTQMGNDKSIKCEQNLGHDTMYWYKQDSKKFLKIMFSYNNKELIINETVPNRFSPKSPDKAHLNLHINSLELGDSAVYFCASSQGDRRNTEAFFGQGTRLTVV.

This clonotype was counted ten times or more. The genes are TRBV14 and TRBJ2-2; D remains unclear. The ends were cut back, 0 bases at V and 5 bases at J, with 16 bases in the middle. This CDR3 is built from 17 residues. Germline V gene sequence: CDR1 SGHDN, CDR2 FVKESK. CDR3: CASSQDRKRVRTGELFF. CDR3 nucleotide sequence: TGTGCCAGCAGCCAAGATCGAAAAAGGGTCCGAACCGGGGAGCTGTTTTTT.

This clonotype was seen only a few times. In nucleotides, the CDR3 is TGTGCCAGCAGTGGAGAGGGTCGGGGGGCGCGAGAGACCCAGTACTTC. It encodes CASSGEGRGARETQYF. V usage is TRBV28 and J usage is TRBJ2-5; TRBD2 might be the D (7 bases). V was clipped by 5 bases and J by 4 bases, with 20 bases between them. The V gene's germline CDR1 is MDHEN and CDR2 SYDVKM. The CDR3 is made up of 16 amino acids.

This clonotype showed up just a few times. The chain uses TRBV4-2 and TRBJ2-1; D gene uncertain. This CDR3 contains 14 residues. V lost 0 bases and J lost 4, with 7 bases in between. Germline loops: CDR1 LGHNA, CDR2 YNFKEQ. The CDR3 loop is CASSQDIRYNEQFF. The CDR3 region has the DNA TGTGCCAGCAGCCAAGACATAAGATACAATGAGCAGTTCTTC.

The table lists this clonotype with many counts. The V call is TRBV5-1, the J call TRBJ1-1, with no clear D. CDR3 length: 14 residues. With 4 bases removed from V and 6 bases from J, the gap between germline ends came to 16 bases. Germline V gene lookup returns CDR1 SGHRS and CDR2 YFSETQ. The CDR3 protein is CASSKEGGSPEAFF. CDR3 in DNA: TGCGCCAGCAGCAAGGAAGGAGGGAGCCCTGAAGCTTTCTTT.

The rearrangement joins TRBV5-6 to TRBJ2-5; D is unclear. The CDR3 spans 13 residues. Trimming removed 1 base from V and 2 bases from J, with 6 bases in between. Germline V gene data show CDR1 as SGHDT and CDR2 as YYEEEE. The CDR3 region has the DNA TGTGCCAGCAGCTTGCGCGGACAAGAGACCCAGTACTTC. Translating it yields CASSLRGQETQYF.

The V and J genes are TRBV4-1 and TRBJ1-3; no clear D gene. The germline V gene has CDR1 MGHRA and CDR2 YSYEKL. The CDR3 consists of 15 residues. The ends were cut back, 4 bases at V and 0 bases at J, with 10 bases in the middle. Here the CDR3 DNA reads TGCGCCAGCAGCCCAGGACGGCACTCTGGAAACACCATATATTTT. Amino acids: CASSPGRHSGNTIYF.

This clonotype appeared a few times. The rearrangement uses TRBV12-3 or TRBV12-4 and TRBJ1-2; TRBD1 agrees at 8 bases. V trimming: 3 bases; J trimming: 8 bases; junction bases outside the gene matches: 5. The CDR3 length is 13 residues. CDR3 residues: CASSFPDRAGYTF. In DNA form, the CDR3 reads TGTGCCAGCAGTTTTCCGGACAGGGCCGGCTACACCTTC.

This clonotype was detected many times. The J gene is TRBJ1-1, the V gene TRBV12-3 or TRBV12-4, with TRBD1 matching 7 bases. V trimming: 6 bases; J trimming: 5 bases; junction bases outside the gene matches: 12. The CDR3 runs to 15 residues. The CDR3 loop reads CASSYHTGAGTEAFF. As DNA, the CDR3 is TGTGCCAGCAGCTACCATACAGGGGCAGGGACTGAAGCTTTCTTT.

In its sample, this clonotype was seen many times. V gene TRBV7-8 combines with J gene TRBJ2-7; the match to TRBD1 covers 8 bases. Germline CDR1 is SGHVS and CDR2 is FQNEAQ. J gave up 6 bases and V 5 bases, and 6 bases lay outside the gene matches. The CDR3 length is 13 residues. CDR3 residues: CASSLIDRGEQYF. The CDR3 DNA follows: TGTGCCAGCAGCCTCATTGACAGGGGCGAGCAGTACTTC.

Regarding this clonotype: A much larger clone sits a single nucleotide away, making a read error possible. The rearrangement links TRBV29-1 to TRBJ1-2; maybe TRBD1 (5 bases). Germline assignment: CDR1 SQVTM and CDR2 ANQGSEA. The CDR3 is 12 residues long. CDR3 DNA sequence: TGCGGCGGCGGGGGAGGGTCCTATGGCTACACCTTC. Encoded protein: CGGGGGSYGYTF.

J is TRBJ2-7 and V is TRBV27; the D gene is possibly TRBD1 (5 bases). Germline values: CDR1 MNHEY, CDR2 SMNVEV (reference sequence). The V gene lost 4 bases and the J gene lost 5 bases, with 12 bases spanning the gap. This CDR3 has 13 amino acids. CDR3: CASSYSQGHEQYF. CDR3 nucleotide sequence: TGTGCCAGCAGTTATTCCCAGGGCCACGAGCAGTACTTC.

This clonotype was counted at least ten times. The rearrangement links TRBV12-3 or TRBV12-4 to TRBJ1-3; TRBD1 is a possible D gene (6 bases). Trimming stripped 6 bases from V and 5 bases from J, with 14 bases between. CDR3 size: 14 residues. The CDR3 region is CASSLQGRRNTIYF. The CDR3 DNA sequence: TGTGCCAGCAGCCTACAGGGTCGGCGAAACACCATATATTTT.